The clone carrying this T cell receptor beta chain was detected only a few times. MiXCR was run by TCRdb on the RACE reads, yielding one entry per CDR3 protein. The sample consists of 40,000 to 50,000 distinct CDR3 sequences, 9.5% to 15% of them appearing once. This specimen belongs to a study of human T cells and chemical hapten exposure. Time point defined: pre-sensitization, week 0. The treatment here: therapeutic diphenylcyclopropenone sensitization with weekly scalp DPC. CDR1 is SGHTA and CDR2 is FQGNSA in the germline V gene. The CDR3 has 15 residues. The V gene lost 5 bases and the J gene lost 2 bases, with 16 bases spanning the gap.

The sequencing here drew on whole blood, taken in connection with sensitization to the hapten diphenylcyclopropenone (DPC). This TCR derives from a woman in her 30s with alopecia areata. Some clones in this sample may be carry-over from other donors' samples. The V call is TRBV7-2, the J call TRBJ2-7; D possibly corresponds to TRBD2 (6 bases). CDR3: CASSPSGGGTYEQYF. The CDR3, as DNA: TGTGCCAGCAGCCCGAGCGGCGGAGGGACCTACGAGCAGTACTTC.